The 29 T cell receptor beta chains in this list originate from one sample, sequenced in a study of graft-versus-host responses after intestinal transplantation (dated by TCRdb to the early 2020s). The protocol used for the library was the immunoSEQ multiplex PCR assay. What TCRdb holds here is the immuneACCESS table cut down to in-frame rearrangements. Part of the clones is not present; checked against another copy, under half of the missing clones reflect an unresolved V gene, and the others are unexplained. The sample table lists more than 85,000 clones, approximately 82% of them with a count of one. In total, the top ten clones hold 0.8% to 0.9% of the sample. The time point label, read with the paper, signifies: cells obtained before transplantation from donor or recipient. The antigens these receptors bind are not known. Sequenced here: unstimulated CD4+ T cells sorted from spleen or lymph node cells, sampled before intestinal transplant. All receptors come from a human donor who received an intestinal transplant.

Details on this clone: In the same sample, other DNA sequences code for this CDR3. The chain couples TRBV5-1 to TRBJ1-1; the D is unclear. With 0 bases removed from V and 1 base from J, the gap between germline ends came to 7 bases. This CDR3 is 14 amino acids long. Germline-derived CDR1 and CDR2 are SGHRS and YFSETQ. Written as DNA, the CDR3 is TGCGCCAGCAGCTTGGATCGGGGGAACACTGAAGCTTTCTTT. Translating gives CASSLDRGNTEAFF.

The J gene is TRBJ2-6, the V gene TRBV28; D is perhaps TRBD1 (6 bases). Trimming removed 3 bases at V and 3 bases at J, with 12 bases between. Germline values: CDR1 MDHEN, CDR2 SYDVKM. The CDR3 runs to 16 residues. CDR3 nucleotides: TGTGCCAGCAGTTTGTCAGGGGCGCTTGGGGCCAACGTCCTGACTTTC. This gives the protein CASSLSGALGANVLTF.

J is TRBJ2-1 and V is TRBV7-2, with D possibly being TRBD2 (6 bases). Germline-derived CDR1 and CDR2 are SGHTA and FQGNSA. The CDR3 spans 15 residues. The V end lost 3 bases, the J end lost 6 bases, and 15 bases lay between the germline ends. The CDR3 sequence is CASSLGRNWANEQFF. CDR3 nucleotides: TGTGCCAGCAGCTTGGGGAGGAATTGGGCCAATGAGCAGTTCTTC.

The V and J genes are TRBV27 and TRBJ1-2; D perhaps matches TRBD1 (5 bases). The CDR3 runs to 16 residues. V was pared by 3 bases and J by 8 bases, with 22 bases between. Germline V gene lookup returns CDR1 MNHEY and CDR2 SMNVEV (reference sequence). This chain's CDR3 is CASSFNQQASGGGYTF. The CDR3 coding sequence is TGTGCCAGCAGTTTTAACCAACAGGCGTCCGGAGGGGGCTACACCTTC.

This chain uses TRBV28 with TRBJ2-5; possible D gene TRBD2, 7 bases. Germline-derived CDR1 and CDR2 are MDHEN and SYDVKM. The CDR3 has 15 amino acids. V was pared by 6 bases and J by 5 bases, with 19 bases between. The CDR3 DNA reads as TGTGCCAGCAGGCTCTCCGGGGGGCGATGGGAGACCCAGTACTTC. Translated, it gives CASRLSGGRWETQYF. Complete variable domain (other parts from reference TRBV28 and TRBJ2-5): DVKVTQSSRYLVKRTGEKVFLECVQDMDHENMFWYRQDPGLGLRLIYFSYDVKMKEKGDIPEGYSVSREKKERFSLILESASTNQTSMYLCASRLSGGRWETQYFGPGTRLLVL.

The sample holds one count of this clone. J is TRBJ2-5 and V is TRBV6-6; possible D gene TRBD2, 5 bases. Germline CDR1 MNHNY, CDR2 SVGAGI (reference sequence). This CDR3 is built from 14 residues. V was clipped by 4 bases and J by 0 bases, with 9 bases between them. In DNA, the CDR3 is TGTGCCAGCAGTTCGCCGGGGTACCAAGAGACCCAGTACTTC. It yields the protein CASSSPGYQETQYF.

The rearrangement links TRBV28 to TRBJ2-7; TRBD1 aligns across 7 bases. The CDR3 runs to 14 residues. Unmatched junction bases numbered 10, after V lost 5 bases and J lost 6 bases. Germline CDR1 is MDHEN and CDR2 is SYDVKM. DNA for the CDR3: TGTGCCAGCAGTCCCGGGGACAGCTTTTCCGAGCAGTACTTC. Translating gives CASSPGDSFSEQYF.

The V and J genes are TRBV5-1 and TRBJ1-1; D unclear. The CDR3 has 14 amino acids. V was pared by 0 bases and J by 1 base, with 7 bases between. From germline, CDR1 is SGHRS and CDR2 YFSETQ. The CDR3 spells CASSLAPGNTEAFF. In DNA, the CDR3 is TGCGCCAGCAGCTTGGCCCCAGGGAACACTGAAGCTTTCTTT. Together with reference TRBV5-1 and TRBJ1-1, the CDR3 gives the full variable domain: KAGVTQTPRYLIKTRGQQVTLSCSPISGHRSVSWYQQTPGQGLQFLFEYFSETQRNKGNFPGRFSGRQFSNSRSEMNVSTLELGDSALYLCASSLAPGNTEAFFGQGTRLTVV.

Only one count was recorded for this clone. The chain is built from TRBV19 and TRBJ2-3, with unresolved D. Trimming stripped 5 bases from V and 7 bases from J, with 16 bases between. The germline V gene has CDR1 LNHDA and CDR2 SQIVND (reference sequence). The CDR3 loop spans 14 amino acids. The CDR3 DNA is TGTGCCAGTAGTCGGGTAGTGAGTTCCCATACGCAGTATTTT. It yields the protein CASSRVVSSHTQYF.

The chain joins TRBV18 to TRBJ2-7, with D perhaps matching TRBD1 (7 bases). The germline V and J ends were trimmed by 8 bases and 3 bases, with 29 bases remaining between them. The CDR3 is 18 amino acids. The germline V gene encodes CDR1 KGHSH and CDR2 LQKENI. Here the CDR3 DNA reads TGTGCCAGCGCCGGCACCGGACAGGAGGGCCGCCAACTCTACGAGCAGTACTTC. Protein sequence: CASAGTGQEGRQLYEQYF.

The chain couples TRBV7-7 to TRBJ2-3, with 8 bases that match TRBD2. The CDR3 has 19 amino acids. V lost 1 base to trimming and J lost 3 bases; unmatched junction nucleotides: 15. Germline V gene data show CDR1 as SSHAT and CDR2 as FNYEAQ (reference sequence). Here the CDR3 reads CASSLDPPHRPGGTDTQYF. As DNA, the CDR3 is TGTGCCAGCAGCTTAGACCCCCCCCACAGGCCGGGGGGGACAGATACGCAGTATTTT. The full variable domain, rest sourced from reference TRBV7-7 and TRBJ2-3, is GAGVSQSPRYKVTKRGQDVTLRCDPISSHATLYWYQQALGQGPEFLTYFNYEAQPDKSGLPSDRFSAERPEGSISTLTIQRTEQRDSAMYRCASSLDPPHRPGGTDTQYFGPGTRLTVL.

The V and J genes are TRBV28 and TRBJ1-2, with D unresolved. This CDR3 region has 14 residues. V was clipped by 6 bases and J by 4 bases, with 15 bases between them. Germline V gene sequence: CDR1 MDHEN, CDR2 SYDVKM. CDR3 residues: CASRAGRPPYGYTF. CDR3 nucleotide sequence: TGTGCCAGCAGGGCGGGTCGGCCCCCCTATGGCTACACCTTC.

V and J are TRBV10-3 and TRBJ1-5; possibly TRBD1 for D (5 bases). The V gene lost 4 bases and the J gene lost 10 bases, with 8 bases spanning the gap. CDR3 size: 11 residues. CDR1 and CDR2 (germline): ENHRY, SYGVKD. CDR3 nucleotide sequence: TGTGCCATCAGTGGGGGGGGACCCCAGCATTTT. It is translated as CAISGGGPQHF.

This clone was picked up a small number of times. J is TRBJ2-3 and V is TRBV6-1; 9 bases are a match to TRBD2. CDR1 MNHNS and CDR2 SASEGT come from the germline V gene. Germline trimming cut 3 bases from V and 2 bases from J; bases unmatched to any gene: 6. The CDR3 consists of 16 residues. The CDR3 here is CASSDSAGGVTDTQYF. The DNA for the CDR3 is TGTGCCAGCAGTGATTCGGCGGGGGGGGTCACAGATACGCAGTATTTT.

There are a few counts of this clone. The chain joins TRBV11-2 to TRBJ2-5, with 7 nucleotides matching TRBD2. CDR3 length equals 16 residues. V lost 5 bases and J lost 6; bases outside the gene matches: 15. The germline gives CDR1 SGHAT, CDR2 FQNNGV. CDR3 bases: TGTGCCAGCAGCCCAAGGGGCGGACTAGGTGACAAGACCCAGTACTTC. It specifies CASSPRGGLGDKTQYF. The complete variable domain, with remaining parts taken from reference TRBV11-2 and TRBJ2-5, reads EAGVAQSPRYKIIEKRQSVAFWCNPISGHATLYWYQQILGQGPKLLIQFQNNGVVDDSQLPKDRFSAERLKGVDSTLKIQPAKLEDSAVYLCASSPRGGLGDKTQYFGPGTRLLVL.

The chain employs TRBV6-5 and TRBJ1-6; TRBD1 matches 8 bases. The CDR3 totals 14 residues. Germline CDR1 and CDR2: MNHEY and SVGAGI. The V and J ends lost 2 bases and 9 bases, in that order; junction bases with no gene match: 3. The CDR3 DNA reads as TGTGCCAGCAGTTACGGAACAGGGGGTTCACCCCTCCACTTT. Translating it yields CASSYGTGGSPLHF.

The rearrangement joins TRBV10-3 to TRBJ1-2; D is uncertain. The CDR3 spans 13 residues. Germline CDR1 is ENHRY and CDR2 is SYGVKD. V was pared by 4 bases and J by 8 bases, with 14 bases between. This CDR3 is CAISGPKVLGYTF. The CDR3 coding sequence is TGTGCCATCAGTGGGCCCAAAGTTCTGGGCTACACCTTC.

This chain uses TRBV28 with TRBJ1-5; no firm D call. Trimming removed 1 base from V and 5 bases from J, with 6 bases in between. This CDR3 has 13 residues. The germline V gene has CDR1 MDHEN and CDR2 SYDVKM. The CDR3 nucleotides are TGTGCCAGCAGTTTATCAGGATATCAGCCCCAGCATTTT. The encoded protein is CASSLSGYQPQHF.

Points on this clone: The junction shows a germline mismatch at one end, possibly a read error. V is TRBV2 and J is TRBJ2-7, with TRBD2 matching over 14 bases. This CDR3 contains 13 residues. Germline CDR1 is SNHLY and CDR2 is FYNNEI. This CDR3 is CASSGLAGGGRNF. In DNA form, the CDR3 reads TGTGCCAGCAGCGGACTAGCGGGAGGAGGAAGGAACTTC.

The rearrangement joins TRBV6-5 to TRBJ2-3; TRBD1 agrees at 7 bases. There are 12 residues in the CDR3. Germline V gives CDR1 MNHEY, CDR2 SVGAGI. Trimming cost V 8 bases and J 3 bases; bases outside gene matches: 2. The CDR3 nucleotides read TGTGCCAGCGGGGACAGTACAGATACGCAGTATTTT. Translation gives CASGDSTDTQYF.

This CDR3 is CASSPLIVSGNTIYF. The CDR3 DNA reads as TGTGCCAGCTCACCATTAATCGTCTCTGGAAACACCATATATTTT. This chain links TRBV18 with TRBJ1-3, with no clear D. The germline V and J ends were trimmed by 2 bases and 0 bases, with 8 bases remaining between them. Germline values: CDR1 KGHSH, CDR2 LQKENI. There are 15 residues in the CDR3.

This clone has more than one count but fewer than ten. The J gene is TRBJ2-7, the V gene TRBV7-9; maybe TRBD1 (5 bases). CDR1 and CDR2 (germline): SEHNR, FQNEAQ (reference sequence). The CDR3 covers 14 residues. V was clipped by 0 bases and J by 7 bases, with 13 bases between them. The DNA of the CDR3 is TGTGCCAGCAGCTTAGCGGGGCCCCGAGTAGAGCAGTACTTC. Encoded protein: CASSLAGPRVEQYF.

The chain is built from TRBV6-4 and TRBJ2-5, with a possible D match to TRBD1 (6 bases). The V gene lost 4 bases and the J gene lost 1 base, with 16 bases spanning the gap. This CDR3 spans 16 amino acids. Per the germline V gene, CDR1 is MRHNA and CDR2 is SNTAGT. This CDR3 is CASSVIHWGPQETQYF. The CDR3, as DNA: TGTGCCAGCAGTGTGATCCATTGGGGGCCCCAAGAGACCCAGTACTTC.

The rearrangement uses TRBV18 and TRBJ2-3; a weak D match, TRBD2 (5 bases). Between the trimmed V and J ends, which lost 8 bases and 1 base, there was a span of 10 bases. Germline loops: CDR1 KGHSH, CDR2 LQKENI. This CDR3 contains 13 residues. CDR3 region: CASLAGGTDTQYF. CDR3 nucleotide sequence: TGTGCCAGCCTAGCCGGGGGCACAGATACGCAGTATTTT.

The gene calls are TRBV2 and TRBJ1-1, with no clear D. In germline, CDR1 is SNHLY, CDR2 FYNNEI. CDR3 size: 15 residues. Trimming took 4 bases from V and 7 from J, leaving 19 bases between them. CDR3 sequence: CASSAYSGEDVEAFF. The CDR3 region has the DNA TGTGCCAGCAGTGCATACAGCGGGGAGGACGTTGAAGCTTTCTTT.

The chain recombines TRBV5-1 with TRBJ1-1, with a possible D match to TRBD1 (6 bases). The CDR3 has 17 residues. Trimming took 0 bases from V and 1 from J, leaving 16 bases between them. Germline CDR1 SGHRS, CDR2 YFSETQ. The CDR3 sequence: CASSLGPIQGQNTEAFF. The CDR3 nucleotides are TGCGCCAGCAGCTTGGGGCCTATACAGGGCCAGAACACTGAAGCTTTCTTT.

The chain is built from TRBV5-1 and TRBJ2-5; possibly TRBD2 for D (6 bases). Trimming shortened V by 1 base and J by 4 bases, and 14 bases separated the two germline ends. This CDR3 region has 15 residues. Germline lookup yields CDR1 SGHRS and CDR2 YFSETQ. The CDR3 region has the DNA TGCGCCAGCAGCTTGTTAGAGGGACTGAGAGAGACCCAGTACTTC. Translation gives CASSLLEGLRETQYF. Using reference TRBV5-1 and TRBJ2-5 for the parts outside the CDR3, the full variable domain is KAGVTQTPRYLIKTRGQQVTLSCSPISGHRSVSWYQQTPGQGLQFLFEYFSETQRNKGNFPGRFSGRQFSNSRSEMNVSTLELGDSALYLCASSLLEGLRETQYFGPGTRLLVL.

The chain carries TRBV10-3 and TRBJ2-3; 10 positions match TRBD2. Germline loops: CDR1 ENHRY, CDR2 SYGVKD. This CDR3 has 19 amino acids. V trimming: 2 bases; J trimming: 2 bases; junction bases outside the gene matches: 13. CDR3 amino acids: CAISEPSGRASSITDTQYF. The DNA of the CDR3 is TGTGCCATCAGTGAGCCCAGCGGGAGGGCCTCATCAATCACAGATACGCAGTATTTT.

The rearrangement joins TRBV9 to TRBJ1-1; D ambiguous. Trimming stripped 3 bases from V and 4 bases from J, with 10 bases between. Germline V CDR1 and CDR2: SGDLS, YYNGEE. The CDR3 has 13 residues. CDR3 residues: CASSGVIGTEAFF. As DNA, the CDR3 is TGTGCCAGCAGCGGAGTTATCGGCACTGAAGCTTTCTTT.